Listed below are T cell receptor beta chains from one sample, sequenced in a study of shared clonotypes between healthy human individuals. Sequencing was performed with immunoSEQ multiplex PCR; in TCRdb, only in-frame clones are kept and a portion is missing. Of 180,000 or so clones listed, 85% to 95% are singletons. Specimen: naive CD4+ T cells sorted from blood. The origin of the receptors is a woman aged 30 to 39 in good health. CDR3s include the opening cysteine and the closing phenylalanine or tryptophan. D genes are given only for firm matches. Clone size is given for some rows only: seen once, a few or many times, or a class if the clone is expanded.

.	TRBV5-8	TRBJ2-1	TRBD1	TGTGCCCTCTCCAGGACAGGGTCGTACAATGAGCAGTTCTTC	CALSRTGSYNEQFF
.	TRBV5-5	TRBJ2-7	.	TGTGCCAGCAGCCCTGGACTCCGCCGGGACTACGAGCAGTACTTC	CASSPGLRRDYEQYF
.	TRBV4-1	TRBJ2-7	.	TGCGCCAGCAGCCAAGGACGGGCGGCCGAGCAGTACTTC	CASSQGRAAEQYF
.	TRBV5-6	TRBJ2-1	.	TGTGCCAGCAGCTTCTTACGGAACCCCCGGCGGAATGAGCAGTTCTTC	CASSFLRNPRRNEQFF
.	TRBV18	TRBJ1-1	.	TGTGCCAGCTCACCCCGAAATGGGCTGGGAGACGCGGGTACTGAAGCTTTCTTT	CASSPRNGLGDAGTEAFF
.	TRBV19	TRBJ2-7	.	TGTGCCACTGGGTCGAGTGTGCAGTACTTC	CATGSSVQYF
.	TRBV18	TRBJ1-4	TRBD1	TGTGCCAGCTCACTCGAAGGACAGGGGAGGTATGAAAAACTGTTTTTT	CASSLEGQGRYEKLFF
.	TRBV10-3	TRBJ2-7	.	TGTGCCATCAGTGAGTTGGGTGGCGACAGCTCCTACGAGCAGTACTTC	CAISELGGDSSYEQYF
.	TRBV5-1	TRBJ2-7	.	TGCGCCAGCAGGGAGGGGGCGTCCTCCTACGAGCAGTACTTC	CASREGASSYEQYF
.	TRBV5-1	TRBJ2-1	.	TGCGCCAGCAGCTGGGTGGGGTCCCGGGGCCCTGAGCAGTTCTTC	CASSWVGSRGPEQFF
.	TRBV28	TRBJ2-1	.	TGTGCCAGCAGTTTGGGGTACAATGAGCAGTTCTTC	CASSLGYNEQFF
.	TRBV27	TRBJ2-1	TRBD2	TGTGCCAGCAGTTGGCTGAGGACTAGCGGGAGGACCTCCTACAATGAGCAGTTCTTC	CASSWLRTSGRTSYNEQFF
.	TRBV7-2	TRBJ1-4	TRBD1	TGTGCCAGCAGCAGAACAGGGGGCTGGGAAAAACTGTTTTTT	CASSRTGGWEKLFF
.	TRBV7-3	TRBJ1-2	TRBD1	TGTGCCAGCAAGCTCACAGGGGGCTCCTCTAACTATGGCTACACCTTC	CASKLTGGSSNYGYTF
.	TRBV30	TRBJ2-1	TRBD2	TGTGCCTGGAGTGCCTTCCAGACTAGCGGGCCCTACAATGAGCAGTTCTTC	CAWSAFQTSGPYNEQFF
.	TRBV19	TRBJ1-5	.	TGTGCCAGTAGTCAGAGAGGGTCGGGCTATAGCAATCAGCCCCAGCATTTT	CASSQRGSGYSNQPQHF
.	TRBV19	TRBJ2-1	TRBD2	TGTGCCAGTAGTGCGGGAACTAGCGGGTCCCGGAATGAGCAGTTCTTC	CASSAGTSGSRNEQFF
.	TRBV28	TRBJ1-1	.	TGTGCCAGCAGTTTTTGGGGGGGCGCCTCGAACACTGAAGCTTTCTTT	CASSFWGGASNTEAFF
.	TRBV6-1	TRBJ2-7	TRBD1	TGTGCCAGCAGTGATTACAGGGGGCCTTCCTACGAGCAGTACTTC	CASSDYRGPSYEQYF
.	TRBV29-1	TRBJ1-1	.	TGCAGCGCGGGGGTTATGGCGAGCACTGAAGCTTTCTTT	CSAGVMASTEAFF
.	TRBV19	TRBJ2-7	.	TGTGCCAGTAGTATAGATTGGCCGACATACGAGCAGTACTTC	CASSIDWPTYEQYF
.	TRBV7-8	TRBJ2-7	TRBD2	TGTGCCAGCAGGACGGTGACTAGCGGGCCGAGCTCCTACGAGCAGTACTTC	CASRTVTSGPSSYEQYF
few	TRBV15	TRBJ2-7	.	TGTGCCACCAGCAGAGAGGAAGGGGTGCAGTACTTC	CATSREEGVQYF
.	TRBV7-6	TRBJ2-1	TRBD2	TGTGCCAGCAGCTCCCTCCGGCTAGCGGCCTACAATGAGCAGTTCTTC	CASSSLRLAAYNEQFF
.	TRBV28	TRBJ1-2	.	TGTGCCAGCAGTTTATCAGGGTTCTATGGCTACACCTTC	CASSLSGFYGYTF
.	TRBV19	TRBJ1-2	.	TGTGCCAGTACCATCGGGAGTTCTTCTAACTATGGCTACACCTTC	CASTIGSSSNYGYTF
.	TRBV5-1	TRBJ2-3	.	TGCGCCAGCAGCTCCGGAGGTGGACTAACAGATACGCAGTATTTT	CASSSGGGLTDTQYF
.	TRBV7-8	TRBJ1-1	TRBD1	TGTGCCAGCAGCTTAGATCAGGGGGCGAACACTGAAGCTTTCTTT	CASSLDQGANTEAFF
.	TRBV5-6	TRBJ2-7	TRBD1	TGTGCCAGCAGCTTGTTGGGACAGGGATTCTACGAGCAGTACTTC	CASSLLGQGFYEQYF
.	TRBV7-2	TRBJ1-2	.	TGTGCCAGCAGCCCGAATACCATGTATGGCTACACCTTC	CASSPNTMYGYTF
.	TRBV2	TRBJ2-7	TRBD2	TGTGCCACGCGTATAGCGGGAGTGAATGGCGAGCAGTACTTC	CATRIAGVNGEQYF
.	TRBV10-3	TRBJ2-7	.	TGTGCCACGCGGAGGGGGCAGGGGAGTACTTCTTACGAGCAGTACTTC	CATRRGQGSTSYEQYF
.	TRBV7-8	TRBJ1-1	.	TGTGCCAGCAGCTTGGGGCAGGCCACTGAAGCTTTCTTT	CASSLGQATEAFF
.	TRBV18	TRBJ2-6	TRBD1	TGTGCCAGCTCACACCGGGGACAGGGGTTTCAGGACTCTGGGGCCAACGTCCTGACTTTC	CASSHRGQGFQDSGANVLTF
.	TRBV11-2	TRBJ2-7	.	TGTGCCAGCAGCCCTAGCGTGCCAATCTACGAGCAGTACTTC	CASSPSVPIYEQYF
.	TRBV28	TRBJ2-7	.	TGTGCCAGCACCCGGGGCGGGGTTAGAACCTACGAGCAGTACTTC	CASTRGGVRTYEQYF
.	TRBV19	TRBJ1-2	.	TGTGCCAGTACCCGTGACAGCGACCTCGATGGCTACACCTTC	CASTRDSDLDGYTF
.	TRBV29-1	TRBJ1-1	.	TGCAGCGTTGGAACAGGCCTTAACACTGAAGCTTTCTTT	CSVGTGLNTEAFF
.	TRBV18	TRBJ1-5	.	TGTGCCAGCTCACCGGGGGACAACAATCAGCCCCAGCATTTT	CASSPGDNNQPQHF
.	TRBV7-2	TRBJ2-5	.	TGTGCCAGCAGCTTACTGGGGCAAGAGACCCAGTACTTC	CASSLLGQETQYF
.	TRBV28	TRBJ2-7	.	TGTGCCAGCAGGGGGGTTCAGGGGAGCTCCTACGAGCAGTACTTC	CASRGVQGSSYEQYF
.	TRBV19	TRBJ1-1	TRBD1	TGTGCCAGTAGTTCACAGGGGGCAGGGGACACTGAAGCTTTCTTT	CASSSQGAGDTEAFF
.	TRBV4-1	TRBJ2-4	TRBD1	TGCGCCAGCAGCCGTCCAGGGGGCCTCAACATTCAGTACTTC	CASSRPGGLNIQYF
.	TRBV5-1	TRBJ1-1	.	TGCGCCAGCAGCTTGCTACACAACACTGAAGCTTTCTTT	CASSLLHNTEAFF
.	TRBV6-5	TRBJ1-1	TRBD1	TGTGCCACCAGGACAGGTTGGGATATGAACACTGAAGCTTTCTTT	CATRTGWDMNTEAFF
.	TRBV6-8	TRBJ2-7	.	TGTGCCGGCGGTAGCTACGAGCAGTACTTC	CAGGSYEQYF
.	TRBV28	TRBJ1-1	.	TGTGCCAGCAGTTTATTTGCAGGGACGAACACTGAAGCTTTCTTT	CASSLFAGTNTEAFF
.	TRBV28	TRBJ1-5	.	TGTGCCAGCAGCCCCTACCGGGACTGGAGAGAGAATCAGCCCCAGCATTTT	CASSPYRDWRENQPQHF
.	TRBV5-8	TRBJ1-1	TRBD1	TGTGCCAGCAGCTCATACAGGAGGGGGCTGAACACTGAAGCTTTCTTT	CASSSYRRGLNTEAFF
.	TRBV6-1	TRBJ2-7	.	TGTGCCAGCAAGGGAAACCCCCCTTACGAGCAGTACTTC	CASKGNPPYEQYF
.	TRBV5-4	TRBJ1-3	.	TGTGCCAGCAGCTTGGGAGGGGGACCTGGAAACACCATATATTTT	CASSLGGGPGNTIYF
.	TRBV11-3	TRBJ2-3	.	TGTGCCAGCAGCTTAGGGGCCCCAGATACGCAGTATTTT	CASSLGAPDTQYF